The sequence of this T cell receptor (beta chain) was determined in a study of early T cells in non-severe SARS-CoV-2 infection. The CDR3 runs 17 residues. The V gene end was trimmed by 0 bases and the J gene end by 8 bases; junction bases not matched to a gene: 7. Germline loops: CDR1 SGHTA, CDR2 FQGTGA. MiXCR, run by TCRdb on the 5' RACE reads, gives a single entry per CDR3 protein. The sample shows about 44,000 distinct CDR3 sequences, 12% of them seen only once. The sequencing sample was made of whole blood. This TCR came from an adult who was a healthcare worker with PCR-confirmed SARS-CoV-2 infection or an uninfected control (not recorded which). The chain joins TRBV7-3 to TRBJ2-1, with 13 bases matching TRBD2. The CDR3 region is CASSLTAGLAGDYEQFF. The CDR3 DNA sequence: TGTGCCAGCAGCTTAACCGCAGGACTAGCGGGAGACTATGAGCAGTTCTTC.